These 27 T cell receptor beta chains originate from one sample sequenced in a study of blood T cells in healthy people across ages. The use of a sample-barcoded 5' primer and a J-beta primer mix characterized a second PCR of roughly 7 to 11 cycles. Via MiXCR, TCRdb re-called the 5' RACE reads, giving one row per CDR3 protein. This table has about 720,000 distinct CDR3 sequences, approximately 21% appearing once. Specimen: blood. Source of these receptors: a man between 70 and 80 years old in good health.

CDR3 region: CASSPGLGGGNEKLFF. The CDR3 bases are TGTGCCAGCAGCCCTGGACTGGGCGGTGGTAATGAAAAACTGTTTTTT. V gene TRBV7-2 combines with J gene TRBJ1-4; D gene ambiguous. The CDR3 loop spans 16 amino acids. Germline CDR1 and CDR2: SGHTA and FQGNSA. V lost 5 bases, J lost 4 bases, and 17 bases lay in between. Using reference TRBV7-2 and TRBJ1-4 for the parts outside the CDR3, the full variable domain is GAGVSQSPSNKVTEKGKDVELRCDPISGHTALYWYRQSLGQGLEFLIYFQGNSAPDKSGLPSDRFSAERTGGSVSTLTIQRTQQEDSAVYLCASSPGLGGGNEKLFFGSGTQLSVL.

This clonotype has only one observation. The rearrangement uses TRBV29-1 and TRBJ1-1; D is uncertain. V lost 7 bases and J lost 7, with 19 bases in between. The CDR3 has 13 amino acids. Germline V gene data show CDR1 as SQVTM and CDR2 as ANQGSEA. DNA of the CDR3: TGCAGCGGAGGGAGGGTTGTGGTTGGTGAAGCTTTCTTT. Its translation is CSGGRVVVGEAFF.

At least ten counts were recorded for this clonotype. The rearrangement uses TRBV4-3 and TRBJ2-1; D may be TRBD2 (6 bases). V was clipped by 4 bases and J by 0 bases, with 16 bases between them. The CDR3 covers 17 residues. The V gene's germline CDR1 is LGHNA and CDR2 YSLEER. The CDR3 DNA sequence: TGCGCCAGCAGCCCAGGCCCCGGGACTGGCTCCTACAATGAGCAGTTCTTC. This sequence encodes CASSPGPGTGSYNEQFF.

This sequence joins TRBV5-1 and TRBJ1-6, with 7 nucleotides matching TRBD1. V lost 5 bases and J lost 5; bases outside the gene matches: 4. The CDR3 consists of 14 residues. Germline assignment: CDR1 SGHRS and CDR2 YFSETQ. The CDR3 bases are TGCGCCAGCAGAGGGACAGCTAATAATTCACCCCTCCACTTT. Its translation is CASRGTANNSPLHF.

There are a few counts of this clonotype. V usage is TRBV7-3 and J usage is TRBJ1-2, with D possibly TRBD1 on 6 matching bases. The ends were cut back, 0 bases at V and 3 bases at J, with 14 bases in the middle. Germline V lookup: CDR1 SGHTA, CDR2 FQGTGA. There are 16 residues in the CDR3. The CDR3 region is CASSLTGASPYYGYTF. CDR3 DNA: TGTGCCAGCAGCTTAACGGGGGCCTCTCCTTACTATGGCTACACCTTC.

The sample holds a few counts of this clonotype. The CDR3 DNA reads as TGTGCCAGCACCTACGGACAAGGACTGTTTTTT. It translates to CASTYGQGLFF. The rearrangement links TRBV12-3 or TRBV12-4 to TRBJ1-4, with D possibly TRBD1 on 5 matching bases. Trimming shortened V by 7 bases and J by 13 bases, and 13 bases separated the two germline ends. There are 11 residues in the CDR3.

This clonotype has ten or more counts. The chain couples TRBV12-3 or TRBV12-4 to TRBJ1-1, with TRBD1 matching over 7 bases. The CDR3 runs 15 residues. V shed 3 bases, J shed 2 bases, and the junction held 6 bases outside the gene matches. As DNA, the CDR3 is TGTGCCAGCAGTTTTCATCAGGGGGAAAACACTGAAGCTTTCTTT. Its translation: CASSFHQGENTEAFF.

This rearrangement joins TRBV5-1 to TRBJ2-7; 11 nucleotides match TRBD1. J lost 2 bases, V lost 4 bases, and 5 bases had no gene match. This CDR3 has 15 amino acids. The germline CDR1 and CDR2 sequences are SGHRS and YFSETQ. The DNA of the CDR3 is TGCGCCAGCAGCATGGCGGGACAGGGGGCCTACGAGCAGTACTTC. Translated, it gives CASSMAGQGAYEQYF.

This clonotype was counted at least ten times. V and J are TRBV2 and TRBJ2-5, with 10 nucleotides matching TRBD2. Germline CDR1 and CDR2: SNHLY and FYNNEI. Trimming cost V 1 base and J 1 base; bases outside gene matches: 3. This CDR3 contains 16 residues. The CDR3 is CASSEGSSGGQETQYF. CDR3 in DNA: TGTGCCAGCAGTGAAGGCTCTAGCGGGGGCCAAGAGACCCAGTACTTC.

This clonotype has a handful of counts. This sequence joins TRBV12-3 or TRBV12-4 and TRBJ2-3; D call uncertain. The V and J ends lost 7 bases and 1 base respectively, with 15 bases between them. This CDR3 contains 15 residues. CDR3 in amino acids: CASTTMGSRTDTQYF. CDR3 nucleotide sequence: TGTGCCAGCACCACGATGGGGTCCCGCACAGATACGCAGTATTTT.

The chain couples TRBV27 to TRBJ2-7; D uncertain. The CDR3 extends over 11 amino acids. Germline lookup yields CDR1 MNHEY and CDR2 SMNVEV (reference sequence). Trimming took off 7 bases at V and 5 bases at J, with 9 bases between the two ends. This CDR3 reads CASTGLHEQYF. As DNA, the CDR3 is TGTGCCAGCACCGGGTTACACGAGCAGTACTTC.

The chain combines TRBV4-1 with TRBJ2-5; no reliable D call. Trimming shortened V by 0 bases and J by 11 bases, and 16 bases separated the two germline ends. Germline CDR1 is MGHRA and CDR2 is YSYEKL. CDR3 length: 14 residues. The CDR3 nucleotides read TGCGCCAGCAGCCAAGATCATCTGATGAGATTGCAGTACTTC. Its protein product is CASSQDHLMRLQYF.

The CDR3: CASSTQMWDTDTQYF. CDR3 sequence (DNA): TGCGCCAGCAGTACCCAGATGTGGGACACAGATACGCAGTATTTT. This rearrangement joins TRBV4-1 to TRBJ2-3; D remains unclear. The V and J ends lost 6 bases and 2 bases respectively, with 15 bases between them. This CDR3 is 15 amino acids long. The V gene's germline CDR1 is MGHRA and CDR2 YSYEKL.

As concerns this clonotype: A much larger clone differs from this one at a single base, so this may be a read error. Likely a read error: the CDR3 ends without its conserved phenylalanine or tryptophan. This chain connects TRBV12-3 or TRBV12-4 to TRBJ1-1; 7 bases line up with TRBD1. The V gene end was trimmed by 5 bases and the J gene end by 1 base; junction bases not matched to a gene: 7. The CDR3 runs to 15 residues. The CDR3 bases are TGTGCCAGCAGTACTTTAACAGGGGCGAACACTGAAGCTTTCTTA. Translated: CASSTLTGANTEAFL.

This clonotype occurred a few times. The V gene is TRBV4-3, the J gene TRBJ2-1; tentatively, D is TRBD1 (5 bases). With 4 bases removed from V and 4 bases from J, the gap between germline ends came to 11 bases. The CDR3 length is 14 residues. CDR1 and CDR2 (germline): LGHNA, YSLEER. DNA of the CDR3: TGCGCCAGCAGCCCACGGACACCTTACAATGAGCAGTTCTTC. This encodes CASSPRTPYNEQFF.

In regard to this clonotype: The junction departs from the called germline gene at one end, perhaps through a read error. This rearrangement joins TRBV12-3 or TRBV12-4 to TRBJ1-3; D ambiguous. The length of the CDR3 is 13 residues. The CDR3 coding sequence is TGTGCCCGCAGTTTATCGGAAGGAAACACCATATATTTT. This codes for CARSLSEGNTIYF.

The chain has TRBV6-2 or TRBV6-3 and TRBJ2-1; 7 positions match TRBD1. The J call may be in error: the DNA end matches TRBJ2-7 better. The CDR3 has 17 amino acids. Germline CDR1 and CDR2: MNHEY and SVGEGT. The CDR3 nucleotides are TGTGCCAGCAGTGCTACAGGGGTGGTCCCCCTACCCTACGAGCAGTACGTC. It specifies CASSATGVVPLPYEQYV.

This clonotype was counted only a few times. The chain joins TRBV18 to TRBJ2-5; D unresolved. This CDR3 spans 14 amino acids. Germline CDR1 and CDR2: KGHSH and LQKENI. V lost 6 bases and J lost 2, with 13 bases in between. In DNA, the CDR3 is TGTGCCAGCTCGACGGAAATGGGGCAAGAGACCCAGTACTTC. This sequence encodes CASSTEMGQETQYF.

This clonotype has just a few counts. The V call is TRBV20-1, the J call TRBJ1-4, with a tentative D call TRBD1 (5 bases). V shed 6 bases and J shed 8 bases, with 16 bases lying between them. CDR3 length: 13 residues. Germline assignment: CDR1 DFQATT and CDR2 SNEGSKA (reference sequence). The CDR3 DNA follows: TGCAGTGCAAGCCGGGGCATGAGGGAAAAACTGTTTTTT. This sequence encodes CSASRGMREKLFF.

This clonotype was observed a handful of times. The rearrangement uses TRBV6-1 and TRBJ2-7; 12 bases align to TRBD2. The V and J ends lost 5 bases and 7 bases, in that order; junction bases with no gene match: 3. The CDR3 spans 13 residues. Germline loops: CDR1 MNHNS, CDR2 SASEGT. This CDR3 reads CASSLAGGQEQYV. The CDR3 DNA follows: TGTGCCAGCAGTCTAGCGGGAGGGCAGGAGCAGTACGTC.

This clonotype was recorded a few times. The chain recombines TRBV20-1 with TRBJ2-1; TRBD2 is a possible D gene (5 bases). The V end lost 0 bases, the J end lost 8 bases, and 5 bases lay between the germline ends. Germline CDR1 reads DFQATT; CDR2 reads SNEGSKA (reference sequence). CDR3 length: 11 amino acids. The CDR3 DNA sequence: TGCAGTGCTAGAGAGGACTATGAGCAGTTCTTC. Translating it yields CSAREDYEQFF.

V is TRBV20-1 and J is TRBJ2-5; D is ambiguous. CDR3 length: 15 amino acids. Germline V gene lookup returns CDR1 DFQATT and CDR2 SNEGSKA (reference sequence). V gave up 3 bases and J gave up 1 base, with 15 bases separating them. The CDR3 coding sequence is TGCAGTGCTAGCCACTTCAATGATATCCAAGAGACCCAGTACTTC. Translation gives CSASHFNDIQETQYF.

This clonotype turned up a few times. This chain joins TRBV3-1 and TRBJ2-7; D not certain. Germline lookup yields CDR1 LGHDT and CDR2 YNNKEL (reference sequence). This CDR3 spans 12 amino acids. Trimming left V 1 base short and J 4 bases short, with 5 bases between. The CDR3 coding sequence is TGTGCCAGCAGCCAAGCCAGGTACGAGCAGTACTTC. This codes for CASSQARYEQYF.

This chain's CDR3 is CASSEGQGADYGYTF. The CDR3 DNA reads as TGTGCCAGCAGCGAGGGACAGGGGGCAGACTATGGCTACACCTTC. The chain couples TRBV7-2 to TRBJ1-2; 12 bases line up with TRBD1. CDR1 and CDR2 (germline): SGHTA, FQGNSA. Unmatched junction bases numbered 4, after V lost 5 bases and J lost 3 bases. This CDR3 comprises 15 residues. The whole variable domain, remainder taken from reference TRBV7-2 and TRBJ1-2, is GAGVSQSPSNKVTEKGKDVELRCDPISGHTALYWYRQSLGQGLEFLIYFQGNSAPDKSGLPSDRFSAERTGGSVSTLTIQRTQQEDSAVYLCASSEGQGADYGYTFGSGTRLTVV.

This clonotype has only a few counts. The rearrangement uses TRBV28 and TRBJ2-5, with a weak D call TRBD2 (6 bases). The CDR3 runs to 13 residues. V was cut by 3 bases and J by 4 bases, with 9 bases left in between. The V gene's germline CDR1 is MDHEN and CDR2 SYDVKM. CDR3 in DNA: TGTGCCAGCAGTTTTGGAGGGGTAGAGACCCAGTACTTC. Translated, it gives CASSFGGVETQYF.

This clonotype was recorded at least ten times. V and J are TRBV20-1 and TRBJ2-5, with 15 bases identical to TRBD2. Germline CDR1 and CDR2: DFQATT and SNEGSKA (reference sequence). There are 15 residues in the CDR3. V shed 7 bases, J shed 4 bases, and the junction held 7 bases outside the gene matches. CDR3: CSDPGLAGGRETQYF. The CDR3 DNA reads TGCAGTGACCCAGGACTAGCGGGAGGGCGAGAGACCCAGTACTTC.

This clonotype showed up many times. V and J are TRBV7-9 and TRBJ1-3; no definite D call. Germline loops: CDR1 SEHNR, CDR2 FQNEAQ (reference sequence). This CDR3 has 16 amino acids. Trimming shortened V by 1 base and J by 3 bases, and 13 bases separated the two germline ends. This chain's CDR3 is CASSLVSGTIGNTIYF. The CDR3 bases are TGTGCCAGCAGCTTAGTATCTGGAACAATTGGAAACACCATATATTTT.